This TCR beta chain originates from a study of T cell repertoires in aging, cancer and after chemotherapy (dated by TCRdb to about 2019). General notes on the study: Six donor age groups were covered, ranging from 30 or younger up to 70 or older, and each group contained at least three individuals. Alongside approximately 97 healthy donors serving as a reference group, the cohort included roughly 220 cancer patients, of whom roughly 91 had hematological cancers and approximately 120 had solid cancers. In the hematological group, paired pre- and post-chemotherapy samples were obtained from chronic lymphocytic leukemia patients treated with fludarabine- or bendamustine-based regimens. Peripheral blood TCR beta repertoires from healthy donors and cancer patients were profiled to examine immunoaging and T cell reconstitution after chemotherapy. The complete dataset included around 9 million TCR reads.

A word on this clonotype: It lacks a known antigen. The input lacks base qualities; no much larger clone sits a single base away.

TCR beta rearrangements were amplified from genomic DNA extracted from peripheral blood rather than from sorted cells or RNA. Summary of the overall study and its limitations: It was noted by the authors that conclusions about immunological memory after chemotherapy cannot be drawn from the repertoire data. Compared with age-matched healthy donors, untreated patients with hematological or solid cancers had significantly lower TCR diversity and higher clonality in blood. In healthy donors, the decline in TCR diversity with age was mainly due to loss of richness, whereas in cancer patients loss of evenness also played a role. Median generation probability increased over the chemotherapy interval in both cancer cohorts, suggesting repertoire reconstitution through rebound thymic output. Lymphoid organ infiltration was present in the hematological cancer patients, and this infiltration may itself impair thymic emigration or the expansion of peripheral T cells.

CDR1 and CDR2, looked up from the germline V gene (reference sequence), are GTSNPN and SVGIG. The CDR3 numbers 13 residues from cysteine through phenylalanine. The CDR3 DNA has 39 bases and is translated from base 1. Clipping removes 3 bases from V and 2 bases from J, with 2 as the unmatched junction base count. Multiplex touch-down PCR with a mixed TRB-A/B primer pool was used to amplify rearranged TRB sequences covering the V, D and J segments. Illumina adapters and sample indices were attached to the amplicons through two consecutive PCR reactions run with Phusion HS II polymerase. Amplicons were gel-purified with the NucleoSpin Gel and PCR Clean-up kit, then checked with Qubit and an Agilent 2100 Bioanalyzer. Sequencing of libraries was carried out on an Illumina MiSeq in 600-cycle, single-indexed, paired-end runs. From the authors' description of their analysis: TRB sequences were processed with MiXCR versions 2.12 and 3.0.5. Each unique CDR3 nucleotide sequence was treated as one clone, and only productive sequences with two or more reads were kept. The repertoire metrics were Shannon diversity, evenness, clonality (defined as one minus evenness), and alpha-parameterized diversity profiles covering alpha 0 to 5. Generation probabilities of clones in paired pre- and post-chemotherapy samples were computed with the IGoR algorithm. Clones were called with MiXCR by TCRdb after fastp trimmed the public reads at Q25, and only in-frame beta chains were retained. Rows matching on CDR3 protein sequence are summarized as one entry with the most common DNA and genes. Clone size and V and J calls follow TCRdb, not the original study. This sample lists roughly 5,800 distinct CDR3 sequences; around 40% were detected once. The ten top clones hold less than 60% of the sample.

The sequenced material came from blood. The V and J genes are TRBV30 and TRBJ2-7; TRBD2 lines up with 9 middle nucleotides. This receptor was taken from a human donor with a blood cancer. The CDR3 protein is CAWSASGAYEQYF. The nucleotide sequence reads as follows: TGTGCCTGGAGCGCTAGCGGGGCCTACGAGCAGTACTTC.